These 9 T cell receptor beta chains came from one sample sequenced in a study of blood T cell repertoires in COVID-19 (dated by TCRdb to the early 2020s). The library was made by the immunoSEQ multiplex PCR assay. The clones in this table, taken by TCRdb from immuneACCESS, are in-frame only. Not every clone is retained; where verified, under half of the shortfall comes from an unresolved V gene, and the cause of the rest is unknown. A total of about 310,000 clones appear in this sample, approximately 86% of them only once. The ten largest clones capture about 8.9% of the sample. Sequences were obtained from PBMCs or T cells enriched from blood (not recorded which). The receptors here all came from a woman aged 18-29 years who had recovered from COVID-19.

This rearrangement joins TRBV7-8 to TRBJ1-3; D gene uncertain. Germline CDR1 reads SGHVS; CDR2 reads FQNEAQ. The CDR3 has 16 residues. Trimming stripped 1 base from V and 0 bases from J, with 10 bases between. CDR3 DNA: TGTGCCAGCAGCTTAGTTCCAGGCTTCTCTGGAAACACCATATATTTT. The encoded protein is CASSLVPGFSGNTIYF.

The V and J genes are TRBV6-1 and TRBJ1-2, with unresolved D. The germline CDR1 and CDR2 sequences are MNHNS and SASEGT. CDR3 length equals 13 residues. V was shortened by 0 bases and J by 7 bases, with 9 bases between the two germline ends. CDR3: CASSEARVGGYTF. For the CDR3, the DNA is TGTGCCAGCAGTGAAGCGAGGGTCGGTGGCTACACCTTC.

This clone was found a few times. V gene TRBV4-2 combines with J gene TRBJ2-7, with 8 positions matching TRBD2. Looked up from germline, CDR1 is LGHNA and CDR2 is YNFKEQ. This CDR3 spans 16 amino acids. With V trimmed by 0 bases and J by 3 bases, 7 bases remained unmatched. CDR3 protein: CASSQEFSGSIYEQYF. The CDR3 nucleotides are TGTGCCAGCAGCCAAGAATTCAGCGGGAGTATCTACGAGCAGTACTTC.

The gene calls are TRBV19 and TRBJ1-1, with TRBD1 as a possible D gene (6 bases). The CDR3 spans 15 residues. Germline V gene sequence: CDR1 LNHDA, CDR2 SQIVND (reference sequence). With 5 bases removed from V and 4 bases from J, the gap between germline ends came to 17 bases. CDR3 sequence: CASSPGGRTGTEAFF. CDR3 nucleotides: TGTGCCAGTAGTCCGGGGGGCCGGACGGGCACTGAAGCTTTCTTT.

This clone was picked up a small number of times. The chain employs TRBV18 and TRBJ1-5; 10 positions match TRBD1. This CDR3 contains 15 residues. CDR1 and CDR2 from the germline V gene are KGHSH and LQKENI. The V and J ends lost 6 bases and 5 bases, in that order; junction bases with no gene match: 7. DNA for the CDR3: TGTGCCAGCTCTCCTACCGGGACAGGGGATCAGCCCCAGCATTTT. Protein: CASSPTGTGDQPQHF. Supplemented by reference TRBV18 and TRBJ1-5, the full variable domain reads NAGVMQNPRHLVRRRGQEARLRCSPMKGHSHVYWYRQLPEEGLKFMVYLQKENIIDESGMPKERFSAEFPKEGPSILRIQQVVRGDSAAYFCASSPTGTGDQPQHFGDGTRLSIL.

The chain joins TRBV28 to TRBJ2-1; D gene ambiguous. The V end lost 8 bases, the J end lost 7 bases, and 9 bases lay between the germline ends. There are 11 residues in the CDR3. Germline V gene sequence: CDR1 MDHEN, CDR2 SYDVKM. CDR3: CASRSENEQFF. The CDR3 nucleotides read TGTGCCAGCCGAAGTGAGAATGAGCAGTTCTTC.

The DNA for the CDR3 is TGTGCCAGCAGCCACGGACTAGCGGGGGTCCGGAATGAGCAGTTCTTC. Its translation is CASSHGLAGVRNEQFF. The chain is built from TRBV14 and TRBJ2-1; TRBD2 matches 13 bases. V trimming: 3 bases; J trimming: 7 bases; junction bases outside the gene matches: 6. Germline-derived CDR1 and CDR2 are SGHDN and FVKESK. The CDR3 sequence is 16 residues long. Variable domain in full (rest from reference TRBV14 and TRBJ2-1): EAGVTQFPSHSVIEKGQTVTLRCDPISGHDNLYWYRRVMGKEIKFLLHFVKESKQDESGMPNNRFLAERTGGTYSTLKVQPAELEDSGVYFCASSHGLAGVRNEQFFGPGTRLTVL.

The V call is TRBV20-1, the J call TRBJ2-7; D is perhaps TRBD2 (5 bases). Germline CDR1 and CDR2: DFQATT and SNEGSKA (reference sequence). Trimming left V 3 bases short and J 4 bases short, with 16 bases between. This CDR3 region has 14 residues. This CDR3 is CSASSELVSYEQYF. CDR3 bases: TGCAGTGCTAGTTCGGAACTAGTGTCTTACGAGCAGTACTTC.

CDR3 residues: CATSDPGTGDGYTF. CDR3 bases: TGTGCCACCAGTGATCCAGGGACAGGGGATGGCTACACCTTC. The chain combines TRBV24-1 with TRBJ1-2; 10 nucleotides agree with TRBD1. Germline V gene lookup returns CDR1 KGHDR and CDR2 SFDVKD. The CDR3 runs 14 residues. Losses at the gene ends were 3 bases for V and 6 bases for J; bases not matched to a gene: 3.